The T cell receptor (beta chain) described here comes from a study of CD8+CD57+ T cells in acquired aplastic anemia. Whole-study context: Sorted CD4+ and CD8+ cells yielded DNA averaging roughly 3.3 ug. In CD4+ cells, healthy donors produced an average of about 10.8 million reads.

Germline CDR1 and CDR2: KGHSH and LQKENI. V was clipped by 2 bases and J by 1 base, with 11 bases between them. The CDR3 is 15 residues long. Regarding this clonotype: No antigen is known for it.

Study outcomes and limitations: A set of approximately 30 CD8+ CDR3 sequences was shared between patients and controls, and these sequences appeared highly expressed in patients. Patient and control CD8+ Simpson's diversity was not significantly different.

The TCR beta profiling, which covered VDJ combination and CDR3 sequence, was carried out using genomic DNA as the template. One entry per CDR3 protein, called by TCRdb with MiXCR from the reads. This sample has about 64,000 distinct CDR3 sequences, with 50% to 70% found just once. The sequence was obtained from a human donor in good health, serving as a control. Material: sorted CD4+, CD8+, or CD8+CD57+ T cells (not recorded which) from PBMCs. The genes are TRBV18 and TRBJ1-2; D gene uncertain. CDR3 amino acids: CASSPGGGNNYGYTF. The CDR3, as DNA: TGTGCCAGCTCACCAGGAGGAGGGAATAACTATGGCTACACCTTC.